The following is a T cell receptor beta chain sequence with its context. The data were obtained in a study of blood T cell repertoires in COVID-19. Study details: Specimens from acute and convalescent COVID-19 originated in the United States, Italy and Spain.

TCRdb's copy holds only in-frame clones and misses some; the assay was immunoSEQ multiplex PCR. This sample has roughly 110,000 clones, with 75% to 90% found just once. The germline V gene has CDR1 SGHTA and CDR2 FQGNSA. Trimming pared 1 base from V and 7 bases from J, leaving 14 bases between. This CDR3 region has 14 residues. This sequence originates from a woman aged 60-75 years with COVID-19, enrolled during active disease. Sequenced sample: peripheral blood. The chain joins TRBV7-2 to TRBJ2-7; D gene ambiguous. As DNA, the CDR3 is TGTGCCAGCAGCTTAGTCATCACGGCTAGTGAGCAGTACTTC. Translation: CASSLVITASEQYF.